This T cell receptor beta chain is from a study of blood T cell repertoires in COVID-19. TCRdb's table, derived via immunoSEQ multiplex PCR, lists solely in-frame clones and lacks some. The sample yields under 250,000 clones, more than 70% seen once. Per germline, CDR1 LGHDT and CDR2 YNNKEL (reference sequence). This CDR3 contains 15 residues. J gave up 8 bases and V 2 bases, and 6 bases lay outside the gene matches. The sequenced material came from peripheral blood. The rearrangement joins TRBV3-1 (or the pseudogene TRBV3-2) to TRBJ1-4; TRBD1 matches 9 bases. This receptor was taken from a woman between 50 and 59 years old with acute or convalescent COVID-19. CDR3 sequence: CASSQRGQGAEKLFF. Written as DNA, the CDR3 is TGTGCCAGCAGCCAACGGGGACAGGGCGCCGAAAAACTGTTTTTT.